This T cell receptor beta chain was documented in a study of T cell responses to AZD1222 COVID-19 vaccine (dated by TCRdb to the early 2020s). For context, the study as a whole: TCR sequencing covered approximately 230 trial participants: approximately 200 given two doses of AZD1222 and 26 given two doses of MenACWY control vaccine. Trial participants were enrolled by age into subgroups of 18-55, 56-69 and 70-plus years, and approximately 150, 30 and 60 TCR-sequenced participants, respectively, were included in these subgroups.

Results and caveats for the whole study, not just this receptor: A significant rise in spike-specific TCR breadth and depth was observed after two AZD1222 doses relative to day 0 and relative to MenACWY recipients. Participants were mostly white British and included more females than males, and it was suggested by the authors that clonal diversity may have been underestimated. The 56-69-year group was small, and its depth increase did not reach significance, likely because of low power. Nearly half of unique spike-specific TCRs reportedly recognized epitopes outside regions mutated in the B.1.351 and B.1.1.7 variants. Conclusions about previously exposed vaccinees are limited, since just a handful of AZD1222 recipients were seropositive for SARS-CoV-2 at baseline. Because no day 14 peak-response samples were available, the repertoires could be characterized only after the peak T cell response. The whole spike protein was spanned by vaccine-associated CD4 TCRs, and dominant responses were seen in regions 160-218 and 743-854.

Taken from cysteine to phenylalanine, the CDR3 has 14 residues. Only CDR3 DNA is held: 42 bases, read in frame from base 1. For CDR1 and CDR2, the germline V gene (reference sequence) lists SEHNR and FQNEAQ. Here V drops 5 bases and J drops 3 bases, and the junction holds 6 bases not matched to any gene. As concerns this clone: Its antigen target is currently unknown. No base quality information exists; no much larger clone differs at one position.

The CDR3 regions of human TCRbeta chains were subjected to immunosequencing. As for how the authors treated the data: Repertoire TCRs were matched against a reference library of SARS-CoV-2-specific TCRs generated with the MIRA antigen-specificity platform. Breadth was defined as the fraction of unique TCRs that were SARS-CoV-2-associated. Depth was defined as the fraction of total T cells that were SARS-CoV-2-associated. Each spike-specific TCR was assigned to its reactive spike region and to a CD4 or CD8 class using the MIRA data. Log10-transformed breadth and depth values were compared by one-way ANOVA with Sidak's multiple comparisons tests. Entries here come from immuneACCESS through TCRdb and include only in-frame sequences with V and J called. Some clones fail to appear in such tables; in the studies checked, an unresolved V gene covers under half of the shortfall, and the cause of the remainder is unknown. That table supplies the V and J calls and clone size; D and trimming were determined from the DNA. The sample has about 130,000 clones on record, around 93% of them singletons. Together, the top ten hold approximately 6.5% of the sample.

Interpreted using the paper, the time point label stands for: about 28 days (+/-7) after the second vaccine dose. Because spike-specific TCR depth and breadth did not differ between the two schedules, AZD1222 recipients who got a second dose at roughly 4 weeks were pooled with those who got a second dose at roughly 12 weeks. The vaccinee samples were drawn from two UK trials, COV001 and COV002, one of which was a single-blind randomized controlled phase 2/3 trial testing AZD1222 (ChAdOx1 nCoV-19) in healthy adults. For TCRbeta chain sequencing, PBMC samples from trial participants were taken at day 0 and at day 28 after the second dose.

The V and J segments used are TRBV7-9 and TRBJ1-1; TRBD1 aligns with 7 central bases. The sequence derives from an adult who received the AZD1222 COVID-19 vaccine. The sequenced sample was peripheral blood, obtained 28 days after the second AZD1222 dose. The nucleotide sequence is TGTGCCAGCAGCCCCAGGGGACAGTACACTGAAGCTTTCTTT. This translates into CASSPRGQYTEAFF.